These 11 T cell receptor beta chains originate from one sample sequenced in a study of T-cell reconstitution after alpha-beta-depleted transplantation in children. The library targeted TCRbeta and was prepared with unique molecular identifiers. A single record per CDR3 protein comes from TCRdb applying MiXCR to the PCR reads. Of around 64,000 distinct CDR3 sequences listed, about a tenth were seen once; the top ten hold roughly an eighth. The material was PBMCs, obtained before TCRalphabeta/CD19-depleted stem cell transplant. Receptor source: a boy between 10 and 17 years old with acute myeloid leukemia, due to receive a stem cell transplant.

The sample holds many counts of this clonotype. V is TRBV5-1 and J is TRBJ2-7; 8 nucleotides match TRBD2. The CDR3 has 14 amino acids. CDR1 and CDR2 from the germline V gene are SGHRS and YFSETQ. V shed 4 bases and J 0 bases; nucleotides not matched to a gene: 3. CDR3 DNA sequence: TGCGCCAGCAGCCCGGGGGGGAGCTCCTACGAGCAGTACGTC. Amino acids: CASSPGGSSYEQYV.

This clonotype was observed many times. The chain has TRBV7-3 and TRBJ1-1, with D uncertain. The germline CDR1 and CDR2 sequences are SGHTA and FQGTGA. The CDR3 has 14 residues. V dropped 4 bases and J dropped 0 bases, with 9 bases sitting between them. CDR3 DNA: TGTGCCAGCAGCTCAGGCCCAGTGAACACTGAAGCTTTCTTT. This gives the protein CASSSGPVNTEAFF.

Ten or more counts support this clonotype. The rearrangement links TRBV24-1 to TRBJ2-7; 10 bases map to TRBD1. Trimming removed 3 bases from V and 3 bases from J; junction bases left unmatched: 7. The CDR3 spans 16 residues. The germline V gene has CDR1 KGHDR and CDR2 SFDVKD. In nucleotides, the CDR3 is TGTGCCACCAGTGATGCGGGACAGGGGTTAGGCTACGAGCAGTACTTC. Protein sequence: CATSDAGQGLGYEQYF.

This clonotype has at least ten counts. The J gene is TRBJ2-5, the V gene TRBV7-3; 13 nucleotides agree with TRBD2. Germline CDR1 is SGHTA and CDR2 is FQGTGA. The V gene end was trimmed by 4 bases and the J gene end by 5 bases; junction bases not matched to a gene: 10. The CDR3 contains 17 residues. Here the CDR3 reads CASSSGLAGVRSETQYF. The CDR3 nucleotides are TGTGCCAGCAGCTCAGGACTAGCGGGAGTGAGGTCTGAGACCCAGTACTTC.

This clonotype was recorded at least ten times. The chain links TRBV11-2 to TRBJ1-2; D remains ambiguous. Germline-derived CDR1 and CDR2 are SGHAT and FQNNGV. The CDR3 is 16 residues long. V lost 0 bases and J lost 6, with 17 bases in between. The CDR3 nucleotides read TGTGCCAGCAGCTTAGAGCTCGTGCCAGGAACAGATGGCTACACCTTC. It codes for CASSLELVPGTDGYTF.

This clonotype was recorded at least ten times. This chain links TRBV11-2 with TRBJ2-7; D might be TRBD1 or TRBD2, each matching 5 bases. V dropped 3 bases and J dropped 6 bases, with 15 bases sitting between them. Germline CDR1 and CDR2: SGHAT and FQNNGV. There are 14 residues in the CDR3. The CDR3 coding sequence is TGTGCCAGCAGCTTGTGGCAGGGACCTACCGAGCAGTACGTC. It codes for CASSLWQGPTEQYV.

The table lists this clonotype with many counts. The chain joins TRBV12-3 or TRBV12-4 to TRBJ2-3; D remains ambiguous. There are 14 residues in the CDR3. V was clipped by 3 bases and J by 5 bases, with 12 bases between them. The DNA for the CDR3 is TGTGCCAGCAGTTTTAGTCCGGCAAGAGATACGCAGTATTTT. Translating it yields CASSFSPARDTQYF.

This clonotype was counted at least ten times. V is TRBV5-1 and J is TRBJ1-2; D unclear. Germline CDR1 SGHRS, CDR2 YFSETQ. The CDR3 has 10 residues. V lost 0 bases to trimming and J lost 10 bases, with 4 bases between them. The CDR3 DNA sequence: TGCGCCAGCAGCTTGGCCCCCTACACCTTC. This encodes CASSLAPYTF. Looking up the rest from reference TRBV5-1 and TRBJ1-2 gives the full variable domain: KAGVTQTPRYLIKTRGQQVTLSCSPISGHRSVSWYQQTPGQGLQFLFEYFSETQRNKGNFPGRFSGRQFSNSRSEMNVSTLELGDSALYLCASSLAPYTFGSGTRLTVV.

This clonotype was found many times. V is TRBV12-3 or TRBV12-4 and J is TRBJ1-2, with 9 positions matching TRBD1. The trim removed 5 bases at V and 7 bases at J, leaving 11 bases unmatched. The CDR3 runs to 15 residues. The CDR3 spells CASSPRGQGIGGYTF. Written as DNA, the CDR3 is TGTGCCAGCAGTCCCCGGGGACAGGGAATTGGTGGCTACACCTTC.

This clonotype came up many times. J is TRBJ2-7 and V is TRBV5-1; 16 positions match TRBD2. CDR1 and CDR2 from the germline V gene are SGHRS and YFSETQ. The CDR3 totals 16 residues. Unmatched junction bases numbered 10, after V lost 4 bases and J lost 9 bases. CDR3 residues: CASSGTSGRALLVQYF. The DNA for the CDR3 is TGCGCCAGCAGCGGGACTAGCGGGAGGGCCCTACTGGTGCAGTACTTC.

At least ten counts were recorded for this clonotype. The chain uses TRBV11-2 and TRBJ2-1, with TRBD1 identical over 9 bases. The CDR3 consists of 19 residues. The V segment lost 2 bases and the J segment 0 bases; nucleotides outside the gene matches: 11. Germline V gives CDR1 SGHAT, CDR2 FQNNGV. The DNA for the CDR3 is TGTGCCAGCAGCTTACCCGGGACAGGGCTTCTGGGCTCCTACAATGAGCAGTTCTTC. This codes for CASSLPGTGLLGSYNEQFF. Full variable domain (outside the CDR3, taken from reference TRBV11-2 and TRBJ2-1): EAGVAQSPRYKIIEKRQSVAFWCNPISGHATLYWYQQILGQGPKLLIQFQNNGVVDDSQLPKDRFSAERLKGVDSTLKIQPAKLEDSAVYLCASSLPGTGLLGSYNEQFFGPGTRLTVL.